Here is one T cell receptor (beta chain) with its context. In the study's own analysis: Cell counts per sample came from amplifying reference gene primers. Measured with immunoSEQ multiplex PCR; TCRdb has only the in-frame clones, and not every one. V and J calls plus clone size are reproduced from that table; the DNA served to infer D and trimming. Of a few hundred thousand clones in the sample, around nine tenths are singletons; the top ten hold roughly 1.4%. This specimen comes from a study of blood T cell repertoires in COVID-19. Study background: Nucleic acid was either cDNA or gDNA, and it came from T cells, B-cell-depleted T cells, or PBMCs.

The V end lost 2 bases, the J end lost 3 bases, and 10 bases lay between the germline ends. From germline, CDR1 is SGHRS and CDR2 YFSETQ. This CDR3 contains 14 residues. V gene TRBV5-1 combines with J gene TRBJ2-3; the D is unclear. Sequencing input: PBMCs or T cells enriched from blood (not recorded which). This TCR derives from a woman aged 18-29 years who had been exposed to COVID-19. The DNA of the CDR3 is TGCGCCAGCAGCTTAGATACACCAACAGATACGCAGTATTTT. This sequence encodes CASSLDTPTDTQYF.